This T cell receptor beta chain was documented in a study of T-cell reconstitution after alpha-beta-depleted transplantation in children. This CDR3 is built from 13 residues. V was trimmed by 1 base and J by 5 bases, leaving 11 bases between them. Germline lookup yields CDR1 DFQATT and CDR2 SNEGSKA (reference sequence). Study findings and constraints: Approximately two months post-transplant, alpha-beta T cells reportedly originated from several hundred expanded graft clones.

Of note for this clonotype: Antigen specificity is unknown.

TCRbeta library construction was performed incorporating unique molecular identifiers. One entry per CDR3 protein results from TCRdb running MiXCR on the PCR reads. The profile shows about 440,000 distinct CDR3 sequences, approximately 42% of them singletons. V is TRBV20-1 and J is TRBJ2-5; no definite D call. The TCR was taken from a girl aged 2 to 10 with aplastic anemia, due to receive a stem cell transplant. The source was PBMCs, collected before TCRalphabeta/CD19-depleted stem cell transplant. The CDR3 region has the DNA TGCAGTGCTAGAGGGGCAAAAGGGGAGACCCAGTACTTC. It encodes CSARGAKGETQYF.